This T cell receptor (beta chain) was captured by sequencing in a study of blood T cell repertoires in COVID-19. Study-wide context: Sites across the United States, Italy and Spain contributed samples from acute and convalescent COVID-19. PBMCs, B-cell-depleted T cells, or T cells were the source of the cDNA or gDNA that made up the material.

CDR3 length: 15 amino acids. Germline assignment: CDR1 MNHNS and CDR2 SASEGT. Between the trimmed V and J ends, which lost 3 bases and 4 bases, there was a span of 16 bases. Clinical history as reported by participants underpinned cohort assignment. Either two negative PCRs, clearance, or symptom resolution qualified Cohort 3 donors as recovered. Assay used: immunoSEQ multiplex PCR; TCRdb lists only in-frame clones, some missing. The table shows roughly 260,000 clones, with around nine tenths occurring only once. The chain links TRBV6-1 to TRBJ2-7; a weak D match, TRBD2 (6 bases). The specimen was PBMCs or T cells enriched from blood (not recorded which). The receptor's source is a woman aged 18-29 years who had recovered from COVID-19. CDR3 coding DNA: TGTGCCAGCAGTGAGTACGGAGGAGGGGATTACGAGCAGTACTTC. It yields the protein CASSEYGGGDYEQYF.